This T cell receptor beta chain was retrieved from a study of T cells expressing NK-cell markers (dated by TCRdb to 2019 to 2021). About the study as a whole: In sorted CD3+CD56+NKG2C+, CD3+CD56+NKG2C- and CD3+CD56-NKG2C+ T-cell subsets from roughly 8 donors, TCR beta-chain repertoires were profiled. Of the eight sequenced donors, seven were found to be HCMV-seropositive and one was found to be HCMV-seronegative. The study sequenced eight donors, all healthy volunteers chosen at random: three men and five women. Illumina HiSeq 2000/2500, MiSeq or NextSeq was used to sequence libraries as 2 x 150 bp reads.

To determine HCMV serostatus, a commercial ELISA kit was used to detect HCMV-specific IgG in serum. Peripheral blood mononuclear cells were isolated from blood by Ficoll density gradient centrifugation. Overall study results and their limits: It remained unclear whether the expanded NKG2C-expressing T cell clones were specific for HCMV antigens. Those dominant clonotypes were again the most abundant among CD3+CD56-NKG2C+ cells in a handful of donors, at about 25-60.1%. In several donors, the dominant CD3+CD56+NKG2C+ clonotypes were among the top 10 CD8+ clonotypes and accounted for roughly 1.0-7.5% of CD8+ T cells.

Turning to this clonotype: Its binding antigen is unknown.

Sequencing took place on an Illumina HiSeq 2000. 5'RACE template switching, by which a universal primer site and unique molecular identifiers were added, was used to make TCR beta cDNA libraries. Priming for cDNA synthesis came from the TCR beta constant segment, and two successive PCR amplification steps followed. Regarding the original processing steps: MIGEC was used to demultiplex reads and group reads by UMI, and MiTCR was used to assemble and quantify clonotypes. To exclude erroneous sequences, only TCR cDNA sequences supported by at least two reads were retained. Downstream repertoire analysis used the tcR package, and clonotypes were matched across fractions by CDR3 nucleotide sequence plus V segment. VDJmatch was used to annotate antigen specificity against VDJdb, with one amino acid substitution in CDR3 permitted. TCRdb reprocessed the sequencing reads and holds a single record per CDR3 protein sequence, with no DNA. These V and J calls are TCRdb output, not the study's own analysis. The sample's records list about 540,000 distinct CDR3 sequences. The leading ten clones occupy 3% to 4.5% of the sample.

The germline V gene sets CDR1 to WSHSY and CDR2 to SAAADI. From the cysteine through the phenylalanine, the CDR3 covers 15 amino acids. No DNA sequence is on record. Recombination linked TRBV10-2 to TRBJ1-3; TCRdb proposes TRBD1, but this gene call is untestable without DNA. The source is a man between 18 and 29 years old in good health. Donor details come from another sample of the same person, matched by shared clones. Material: blood T cells: a sorted CD56 or NKG2C T cell subset, CD4+ or CD8+ T cells, or bulk PBMC T cells (not recorded which). The CDR3 amino acid sequence is: CASSEGRGEFDTIYF.